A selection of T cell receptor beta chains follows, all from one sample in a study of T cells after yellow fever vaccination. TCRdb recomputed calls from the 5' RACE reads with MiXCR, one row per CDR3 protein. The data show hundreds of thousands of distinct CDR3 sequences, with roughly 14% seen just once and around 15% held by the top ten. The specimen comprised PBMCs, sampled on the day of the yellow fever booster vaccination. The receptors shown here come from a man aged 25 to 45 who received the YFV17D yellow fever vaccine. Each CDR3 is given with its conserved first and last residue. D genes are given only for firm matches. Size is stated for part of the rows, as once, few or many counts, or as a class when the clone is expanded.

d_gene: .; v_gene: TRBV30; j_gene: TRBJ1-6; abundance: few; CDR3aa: CAWSVPGSGSPLHF; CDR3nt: TGTGCCTGGAGTGTACCCGGGTCCGGGTCACCCCTCCACTTT
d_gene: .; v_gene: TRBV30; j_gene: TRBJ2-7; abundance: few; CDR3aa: CAWSRVPEHYEQYF; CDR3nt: TGTGCCTGGAGTCGGGTTCCGGAACACTACGAGCAGTACTTC
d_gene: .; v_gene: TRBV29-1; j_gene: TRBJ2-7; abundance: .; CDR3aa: CSVEDGRAPTYEQYF; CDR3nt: TGCAGCGTTGAAGACGGCAGGGCTCCGACCTACGAGCAGTACTTC
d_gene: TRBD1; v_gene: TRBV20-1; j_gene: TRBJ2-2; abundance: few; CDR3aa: CSARDSSTGLWTGELFF; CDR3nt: TGCAGTGCTAGAGACTCTTCGACAGGGTTATGGACCGGGGAGCTGTTTTTT
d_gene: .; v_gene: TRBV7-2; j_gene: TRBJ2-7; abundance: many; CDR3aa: CASSLNRGGGEQYF; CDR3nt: TGTGCCAGCAGCTTAAACAGGGGAGGAGGGGAGCAGTACTTC
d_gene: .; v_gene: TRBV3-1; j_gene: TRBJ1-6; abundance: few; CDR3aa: CASSQEGLNSPLHF; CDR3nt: TGTGCCAGCAGCCAAGAAGGCCTAAATTCACCCCTCCACTTT
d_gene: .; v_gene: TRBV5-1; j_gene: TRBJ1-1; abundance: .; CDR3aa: CASSFGQRNTEAFF; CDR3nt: TGCGCCAGCAGCTTTGGACAAAGGAACACTGAAGCTTTCTTT
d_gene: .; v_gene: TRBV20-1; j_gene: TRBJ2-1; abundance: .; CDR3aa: CSARDRLANNEQFF; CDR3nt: TGCAGTGCTAGAGATCGTTTAGCGAACAATGAGCAGTTCTTC
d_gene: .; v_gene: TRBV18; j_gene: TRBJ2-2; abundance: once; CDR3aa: CASSPGLPTGELFF; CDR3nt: TGTGCCAGCTCGCCCGGACTACCTACCGGGGAGCTGTTTTTT
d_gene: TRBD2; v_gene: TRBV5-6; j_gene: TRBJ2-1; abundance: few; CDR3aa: CASSPGLGFNEQFF; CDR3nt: TGTGCCAGCAGCCCGGGACTAGGTTTCAATGAGCAGTTCTTC
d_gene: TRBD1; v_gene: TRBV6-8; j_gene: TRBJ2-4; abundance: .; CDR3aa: CASSGAEQGANIQYF; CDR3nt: TGTGCCAGCAGTGGGGCTGAACAGGGGGCGAACATTCAGTACTTC
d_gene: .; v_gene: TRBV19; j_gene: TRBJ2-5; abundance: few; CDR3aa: CASTNQAEETQYF; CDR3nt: TGTGCCAGTACCAATCAAGCGGAGGAGACCCAGTACTTC
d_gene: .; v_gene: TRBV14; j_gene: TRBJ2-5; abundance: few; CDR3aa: CASSRSPTADNYF; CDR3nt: TGTGCCAGCAGCCGCTCCCCGACGGCAGACAATTACTTC
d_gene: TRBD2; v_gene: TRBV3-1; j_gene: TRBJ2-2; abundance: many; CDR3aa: CASSQEVLAGTTGELFF; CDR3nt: TGTGCCAGCAGCCAAGAAGTTCTAGCGGGCACCACCGGGGAGCTGTTTTTT
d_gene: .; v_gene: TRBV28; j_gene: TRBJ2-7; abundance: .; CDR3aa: CASSSTSYEQYF; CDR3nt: TGTGCCAGCAGTTCCACCTCCTACGAGCAGTACTTC
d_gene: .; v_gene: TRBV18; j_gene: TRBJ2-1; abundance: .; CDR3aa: CASSPGASGGEQFF; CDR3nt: TGTGCCAGCTCACCAGGGGCTTCCGGGGGTGAGCAGTTCTTC
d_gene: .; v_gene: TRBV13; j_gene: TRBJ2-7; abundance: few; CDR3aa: CASSSTRGAGSYEQYF; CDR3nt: TGTGCCAGCAGCTCCACCCGCGGAGCGGGTTCCTACGAGCAGTACTTC
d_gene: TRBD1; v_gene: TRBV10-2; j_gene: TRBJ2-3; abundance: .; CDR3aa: CASSEPFTRTGGRDTQYF; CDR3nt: TGCGCCAGCAGTGAGCCTTTCACACGCACAGGGGGCCGAGATACGCAGTATTTT
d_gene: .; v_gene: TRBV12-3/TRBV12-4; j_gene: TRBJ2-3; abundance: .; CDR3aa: CASSGTGTDTQYF; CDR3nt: TGTGCCAGCAGTGGGACTGGGACAGATACGCAGTATTTT